This TCR beta chain was sequenced in a study of T cells after yellow fever vaccination. Study results and limitations: Contaminants from the bulk population, in the form of abundant clonotypes, could be found in FACS-sorted repertoires.

By 5'RACE template switching, TCR cDNA was produced, with a universal primer site and UMIs added in the process. TCRdb recomputed calls from the 5' RACE reads with MiXCR, one row per CDR3 protein. This table has hundreds of thousands of distinct CDR3 sequences, 5.2% appearing once. Trimming removed 6 bases from V and 8 bases from J; junction bases left unmatched: 8. The CDR3 is made up of 15 amino acids. CDR1 is SNHLY and CDR2 is FYNNEI in the germline V gene. This clonotype was picked up many times. The antigen is undetermined. The sample in question was CD4+ T cells sorted from PBMCs, obtained on the day of the yellow fever booster vaccination. The genes are TRBV2 and TRBJ2-1, with TRBD2 matching over 12 bases. The clonotype comes from a man aged 18 to 35 who received the YFV17D yellow fever vaccine. CDR3 loop: CASRGLAGVGDEQFF. The CDR3 nucleotides are TGTGCCAGCAGGGGACTAGCGGGTGTGGGGGATGAGCAGTTCTTC.